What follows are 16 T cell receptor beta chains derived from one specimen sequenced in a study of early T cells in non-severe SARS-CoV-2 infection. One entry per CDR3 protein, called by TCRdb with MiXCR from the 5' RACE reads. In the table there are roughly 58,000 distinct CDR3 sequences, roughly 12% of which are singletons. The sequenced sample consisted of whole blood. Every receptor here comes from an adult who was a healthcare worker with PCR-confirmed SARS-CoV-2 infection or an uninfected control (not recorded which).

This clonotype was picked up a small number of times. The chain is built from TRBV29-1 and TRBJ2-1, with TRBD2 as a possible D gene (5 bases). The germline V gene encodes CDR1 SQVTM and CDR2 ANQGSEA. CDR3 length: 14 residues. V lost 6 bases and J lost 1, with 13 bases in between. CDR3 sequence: CSVTLTGSYNEQFF. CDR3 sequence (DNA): TGCAGCGTGACTTTGACGGGATCCTACAATGAGCAGTTCTTC.

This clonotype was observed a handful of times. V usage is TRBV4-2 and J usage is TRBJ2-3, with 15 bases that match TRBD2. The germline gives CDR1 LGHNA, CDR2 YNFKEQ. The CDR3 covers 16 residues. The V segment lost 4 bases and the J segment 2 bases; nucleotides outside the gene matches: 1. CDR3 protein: CASSRTSGGATDTQYF. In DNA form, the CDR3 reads TGTGCCAGCAGCCGGACTAGCGGGGGGGCCACAGATACGCAGTATTTT.

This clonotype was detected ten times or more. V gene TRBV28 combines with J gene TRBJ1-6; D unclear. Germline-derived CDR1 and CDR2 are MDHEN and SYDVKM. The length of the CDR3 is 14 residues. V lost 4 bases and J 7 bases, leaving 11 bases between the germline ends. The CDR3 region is CASSSVLGNSPLHF. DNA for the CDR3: TGTGCCAGCAGTTCCGTTCTGGGAAATTCACCCCTCCACTTT.

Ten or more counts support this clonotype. CDR3: CASSLDSGLAYGEQFF. The CDR3 DNA sequence: TGTGCCAGCAGCCTTGACTCGGGACTAGCGTACGGTGAGCAGTTCTTC. The chain carries TRBV7-6 and TRBJ2-1; TRBD2 matches 10 bases. Looked up from germline, CDR1 is SGHVS and CDR2 is FNYEAQ. This CDR3 comprises 16 residues. After removal of 5 bases from V and 9 bases from J, the junction contained 13 bases not matched to a gene.

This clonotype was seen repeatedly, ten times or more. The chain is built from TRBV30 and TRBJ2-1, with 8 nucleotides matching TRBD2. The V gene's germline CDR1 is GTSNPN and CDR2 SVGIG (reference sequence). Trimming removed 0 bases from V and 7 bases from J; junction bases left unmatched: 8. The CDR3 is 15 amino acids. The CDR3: CAWSVAGGPGNEQFF. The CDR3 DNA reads TGTGCCTGGAGTGTTGCGGGGGGCCCTGGTAATGAGCAGTTCTTC.

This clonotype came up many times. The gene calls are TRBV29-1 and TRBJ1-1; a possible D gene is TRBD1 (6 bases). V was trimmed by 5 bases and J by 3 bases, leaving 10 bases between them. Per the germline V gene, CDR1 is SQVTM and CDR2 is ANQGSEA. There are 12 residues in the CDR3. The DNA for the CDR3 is TGCAGCGTTACGGACAGATACACTGAAGCTTTCTTT. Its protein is CSVTDRYTEAFF. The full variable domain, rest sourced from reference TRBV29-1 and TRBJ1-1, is SAVISQKPSRDICQRGTSLTIQCQVDSQVTMMFWYRQQPGQSLTLIATANQGSEATYESGFVIDKFPISRPNLTFSTLTVSNMSPEDSSIYLCSVTDRYTEAFFGQGTRLTVV.

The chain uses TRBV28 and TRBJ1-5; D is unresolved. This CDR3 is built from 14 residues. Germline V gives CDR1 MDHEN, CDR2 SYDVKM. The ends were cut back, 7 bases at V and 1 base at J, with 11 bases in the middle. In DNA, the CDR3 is TGTGCCAGCACAGGAAGGTGGAGCAATCAGCCCCAGCATTTT. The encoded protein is CASTGRWSNQPQHF.

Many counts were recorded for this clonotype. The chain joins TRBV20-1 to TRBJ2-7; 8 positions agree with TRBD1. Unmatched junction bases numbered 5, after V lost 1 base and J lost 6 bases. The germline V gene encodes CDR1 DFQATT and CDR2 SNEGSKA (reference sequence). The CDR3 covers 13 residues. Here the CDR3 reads CSARGTGHIEQYF. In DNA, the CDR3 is TGCAGTGCTAGAGGGACAGGGCATATCGAGCAGTACTTC.

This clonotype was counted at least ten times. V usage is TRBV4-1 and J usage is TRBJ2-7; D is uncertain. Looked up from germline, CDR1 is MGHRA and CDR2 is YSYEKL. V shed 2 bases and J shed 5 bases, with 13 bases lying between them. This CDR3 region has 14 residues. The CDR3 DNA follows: TGCGCCAGCAGCCAACCAACTATACCCCACGAGCAGTACTTC. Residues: CASSQPTIPHEQYF.

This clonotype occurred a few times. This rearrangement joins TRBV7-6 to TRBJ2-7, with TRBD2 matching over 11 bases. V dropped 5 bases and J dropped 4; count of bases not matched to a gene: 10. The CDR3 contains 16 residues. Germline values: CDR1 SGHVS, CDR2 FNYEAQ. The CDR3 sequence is CASSPRLAGGQYEQYF. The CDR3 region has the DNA TGTGCCAGCAGCCCACGGCTAGCGGGAGGTCAGTACGAGCAGTACTTC.

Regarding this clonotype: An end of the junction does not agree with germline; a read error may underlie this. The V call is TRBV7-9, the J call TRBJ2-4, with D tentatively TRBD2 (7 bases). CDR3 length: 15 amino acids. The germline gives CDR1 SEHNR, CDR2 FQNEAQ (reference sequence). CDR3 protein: CASSRLAGAKDIQYF. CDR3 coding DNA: TGTGCCAGCAGCCGCCTCGCGGGGGCCAAAGACATTCAGTACTTC.

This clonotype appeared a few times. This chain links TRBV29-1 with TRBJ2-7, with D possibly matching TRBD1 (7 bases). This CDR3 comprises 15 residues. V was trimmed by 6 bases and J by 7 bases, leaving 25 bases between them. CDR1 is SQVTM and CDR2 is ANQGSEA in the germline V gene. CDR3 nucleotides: TGCAGCGTCGAGACACAGGGGACTCCCTTTGGAGAGCAGTACTTC. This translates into CSVETQGTPFGEQYF.

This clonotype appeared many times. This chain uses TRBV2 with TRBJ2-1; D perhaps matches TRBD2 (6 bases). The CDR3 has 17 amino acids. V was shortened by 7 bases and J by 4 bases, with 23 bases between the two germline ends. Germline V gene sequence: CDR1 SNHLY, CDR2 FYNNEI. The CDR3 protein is CASIEVPGLGLYNEQFF. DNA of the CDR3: TGTGCCAGCATCGAGGTCCCGGGACTGGGCCTTTACAATGAGCAGTTCTTC.

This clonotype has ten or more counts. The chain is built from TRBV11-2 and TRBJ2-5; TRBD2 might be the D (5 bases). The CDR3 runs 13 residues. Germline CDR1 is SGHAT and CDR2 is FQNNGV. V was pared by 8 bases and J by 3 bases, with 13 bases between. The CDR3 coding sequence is TGTGCCAGCGGAAGGGAGTTGGAAGAGACCCAGTACTTC. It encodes CASGRELEETQYF.

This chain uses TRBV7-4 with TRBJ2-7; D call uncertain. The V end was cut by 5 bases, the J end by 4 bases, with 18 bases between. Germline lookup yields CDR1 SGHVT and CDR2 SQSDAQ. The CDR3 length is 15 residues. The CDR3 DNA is TGTGCCAGCAGCAAGAAGGTCCCTCAATTTTACGAGCAGTACTTC. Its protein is CASSKKVPQFYEQYF.

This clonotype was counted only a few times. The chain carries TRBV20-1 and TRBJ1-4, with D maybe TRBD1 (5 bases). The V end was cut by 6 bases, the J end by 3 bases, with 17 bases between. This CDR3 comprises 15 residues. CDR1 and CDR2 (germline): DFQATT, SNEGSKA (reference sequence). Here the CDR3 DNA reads TGCAGTGCCCGGGACCCCTTAGCGTCTAATGAAAAACTGTTTTTT. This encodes CSARDPLASNEKLFF.